This T cell receptor (beta chain) is from a study of T-cell memory formation after mild COVID-19. Regarding this clonotype: Its antigen remains unidentified.

Study-wide findings and caveats: Clones that contracted from day 15 to 85 had balanced CD4/CD8; later expanders were CD4+ biased. Cross-reactive memory seemingly joined, as some responding clones were found in pre-infection memory.

TCRdb passed the 5' RACE reads through MiXCR, listing each CDR3 protein once. The table has just under 150,000 distinct CDR3 sequences, over 6% seen once. The CDR3 covers 15 residues. The trim removed 6 bases at V and 1 base at J, leaving 4 bases unmatched. The source of this sequence is an adult woman who had mild COVID-19 (a few samples of this study predate the infection). Cell type and time point are not known. The genes are TRBV12-3 or TRBV12-4 and TRBJ1-5, with 9 bases aligning to TRBD1. Sequenced sample: PBMCs or a T cell subset sorted from them (not recorded which). CDR3 sequence reads: CASSKTGGSNQPQHF. The CDR3 nucleotides read TGTGCCAGCAGCAAGACAGGGGGAAGCAATCAGCCCCAGCATTTT.